This T cell receptor (beta chain) derives from a study of Graves' ophthalmopathy and Graves' hyperthyroidism. With respect to this clonotype: Its antigen remains unknown.

TCR beta CDR3 regions were amplified from RNA transcripts. Amplification began with first-round RT-PCR using HTBI primers, then second-round multiplex PCR was performed. TCRdb re-analysed the multiplex PCR reads in MiXCR, keeping a single row per CDR3 protein. Of 740,000 or so distinct CDR3 sequences listed, approximately 40% are singletons. The CDR3 has 17 residues. From germline, CDR1 is MGHDK and CDR2 SYGVNS. The ends were cut back, 2 bases at V and 6 bases at J, with 19 bases in the middle. Moderate-to-severe activity, with CAS ≥3, NOSPECS ≥4 and duration under 3 months, characterized the donors with ophthalmopathy. Findings and limits, study-wide: Ophthalmopathy could be told apart from stable hyperthyroidism by a 13-signature model (87.88% sensitivity, over 65% specificity).

Sequencing was performed on peripheral blood. This rearrangement joins TRBV25-1 to TRBJ2-2; TRBD2 might be the D (6 bases). This TCR came from an adult man with Graves' ophthalmopathy. The CDR3 region is CASSEAPGGAWAGELFF. In DNA, the CDR3 is TGTGCCAGCAGTGAAGCGCCTGGAGGGGCCTGGGCCGGGGAGCTGTTTTTT.